The table lists the clone carrying this T cell receptor beta chain with a few counts. The data originate from a study of human T cells and chemical hapten exposure. TCRdb itself ran the RACE reads through MiXCR, one entry per CDR3 protein. This sample carries about 80,000 distinct CDR3 sequences, around 13% of them seen once, and the ten largest clones take approximately 4.5%. The CDR3 sequence is 13 residues long. Trimming removed 2 bases at V and 3 bases at J, with 7 bases between. Noted time point: pre-sensitization, week 0. Specified treatment: therapeutic diphenylcyclopropenone sensitization with weekly scalp DPC.

This chain links TRBV12-3 or TRBV12-4 with TRBJ1-2; no firm D call. This TCR came from a woman aged 45 to 65 with alopecia areata. Some clones in this sample may be carry-over from other donors' samples. This specimen was whole blood, taken in connection with sensitization to the hapten diphenylcyclopropenone (DPC). The CDR3 DNA reads as TGTGCCAGCAGTTTACATGAGGACTATGGCTACACCTTC. Translation: CASSLHEDYGYTF.